The T cell receptor beta chain under discussion was sequenced for a study of CD8+ T cells in alopecia areata. Isolated RNA was reverse transcribed into cDNA used as the sequencing template. Profiled with immunoSEQ multiplex PCR; TCRdb holds only in-frame clones, not every one. The sample gives over 100,000 clones, approximately 53% of which show up once; just over 0.45% is in the top ten. Remarks on this clone: As yet, its antigen is unknown. The sample carries other DNA sequences with the same CDR3.

Trimming removed 0 bases from V and 1 base from J, with 4 bases in between. This CDR3 comprises 14 residues. Per germline, CDR1 SGHRS and CDR2 YFSETQ. Treatment noted: oral pan-JAK inhibitor, 5-10 mg twice daily. Overall study results and limits: On tofacitinib, scalp clonality and expanded CD8+ clones among top 100 fell significantly. Many expanded lesional clones remained in scalp and blood on tofacitinib.

This chain uses TRBV5-1 with TRBJ2-2; D is undetermined. Material: CD4+ T cells sorted from blood, obtained at week 4, from a patient treated with tofacitinib. The TCR sequence derives from a human donor with alopecia areata. The CDR3 loop is CASSLGQNTGELFF. The CDR3 nucleotides are TGCGCCAGCAGCTTGGGCCAGAACACCGGGGAGCTGTTTTTT.